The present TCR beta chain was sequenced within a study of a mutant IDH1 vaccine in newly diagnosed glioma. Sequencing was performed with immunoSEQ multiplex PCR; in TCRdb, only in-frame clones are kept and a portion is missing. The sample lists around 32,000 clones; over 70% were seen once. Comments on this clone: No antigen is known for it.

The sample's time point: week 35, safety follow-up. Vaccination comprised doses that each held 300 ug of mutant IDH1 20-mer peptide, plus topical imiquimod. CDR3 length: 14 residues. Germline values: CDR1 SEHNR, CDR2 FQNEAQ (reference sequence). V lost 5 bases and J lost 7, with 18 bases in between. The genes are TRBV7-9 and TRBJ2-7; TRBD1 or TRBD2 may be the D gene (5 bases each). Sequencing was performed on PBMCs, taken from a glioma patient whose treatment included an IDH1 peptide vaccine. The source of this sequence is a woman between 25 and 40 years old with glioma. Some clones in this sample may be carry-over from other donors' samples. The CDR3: CASSPGTALGEQYF. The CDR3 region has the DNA TGTGCCAGCAGCCCCGGGACCGCACTCGGGGAGCAGTACTTC.